The sequence of this T cell receptor (beta chain) was determined in a study of vaccination and CD4 T cells after COVID-19. Study context: The authors sampled a few convalescent patients on day 14 and on days 161 to 241 post-vaccination.

As for this clonotype: Its antigen remains unknown.

CDR3 size: 16 residues. Trimming took 4 bases from V and 5 from J, leaving 18 bases between them. CDR1 is MGHRA, CDR2 YSYEKL, per germline. The sample's time point: late sampling 161 to 241 days after vaccination in three convalescent patients. Stated treatment: roughly 10-day PBMC culture with coronavirus spike peptide pools or control peptides (ViraFEST assay). With peptide pools, ViraFEST first expanded antigen-specific T cells and afterwards sequenced their TCRs. A negative selection step was used to isolate CD4+ T cells once culture had run for 10 days. Cultured CD4+ T-cell DNA underwent Oncomine TCR Beta short-read sequencing. TCRdb fed the PCR reads into MiXCR, producing one record per CDR3 protein. The sample has 15,000 to 20,000 distinct CDR3 sequences; 51% are singletons.

The chain couples TRBV4-1 to TRBJ2-1; TRBD1 or TRBD2 may be the D gene (5 bases each). Sequenced material: CD4+ T cells from blood, cultured in vitro, taken about 7 months after SARS-CoV-2 vaccination. The receptor comes from a human donor who had recovered from COVID-19. CDR3 amino acids: CASSRIVGPGNNEQFF. The DNA for the CDR3 is TGCGCCAGCAGCCGAATTGTGGGACCGGGGAACAATGAGCAGTTCTTC.